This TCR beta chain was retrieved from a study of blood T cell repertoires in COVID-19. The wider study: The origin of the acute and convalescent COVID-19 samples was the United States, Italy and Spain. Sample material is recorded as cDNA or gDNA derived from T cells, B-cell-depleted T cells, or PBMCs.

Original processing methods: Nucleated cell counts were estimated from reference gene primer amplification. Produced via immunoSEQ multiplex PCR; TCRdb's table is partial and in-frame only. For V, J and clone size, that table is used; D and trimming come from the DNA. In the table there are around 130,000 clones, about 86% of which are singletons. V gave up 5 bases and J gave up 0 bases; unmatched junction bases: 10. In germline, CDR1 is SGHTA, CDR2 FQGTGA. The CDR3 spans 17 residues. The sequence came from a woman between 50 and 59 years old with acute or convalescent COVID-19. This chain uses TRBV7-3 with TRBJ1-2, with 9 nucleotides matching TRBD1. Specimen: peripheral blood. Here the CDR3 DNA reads TGTGCCAGCAGCCTGGAAGGGACAGGGATATCTAACTATGGCTACACCTTC. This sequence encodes CASSLEGTGISNYGYTF.